The sequence of this T cell receptor beta chain was determined in a study of PD-L1 blockade in urothelial cancer. The wider study: In the patient group, about 90% of the roughly 29 were males with bladder-origin urothelial cancer.

Method: immunoSEQ multiplex PCR; TCRdb's copy keeps in-frame clones and lacks some. This table has 53,000 or so clones, around 87% appearing once. Germline CDR1 reads SGHRS; CDR2 reads YFSETQ. The CDR3 spans 14 residues. Trimming at V came to 4 bases and at J to 7 bases, leaving 8 bases not matched to a gene. Sample: PBMCs, taken around atezolizumab (anti-PD-L1) treatment. V and J are TRBV5-1 and TRBJ2-1, with TRBD1 matching 7 bases. This receptor was identified in a man aged 55 to 70 with urothelial cancer. The CDR3 DNA follows: TGCGCCAGCAGCACGACAGGGTACGGGAATGAGCAGTTCTTC. Translated: CASSTTGYGNEQFF. The full variable domain, its missing parts supplied by reference TRBV5-1 and TRBJ2-1, is KAGVTQTPRYLIKTRGQQVTLSCSPISGHRSVSWYQQTPGQGLQFLFEYFSETQRNKGNFPGRFSGRQFSNSRSEMNVSTLELGDSALYLCASSTTGYGNEQFFGPGTRLTVL.